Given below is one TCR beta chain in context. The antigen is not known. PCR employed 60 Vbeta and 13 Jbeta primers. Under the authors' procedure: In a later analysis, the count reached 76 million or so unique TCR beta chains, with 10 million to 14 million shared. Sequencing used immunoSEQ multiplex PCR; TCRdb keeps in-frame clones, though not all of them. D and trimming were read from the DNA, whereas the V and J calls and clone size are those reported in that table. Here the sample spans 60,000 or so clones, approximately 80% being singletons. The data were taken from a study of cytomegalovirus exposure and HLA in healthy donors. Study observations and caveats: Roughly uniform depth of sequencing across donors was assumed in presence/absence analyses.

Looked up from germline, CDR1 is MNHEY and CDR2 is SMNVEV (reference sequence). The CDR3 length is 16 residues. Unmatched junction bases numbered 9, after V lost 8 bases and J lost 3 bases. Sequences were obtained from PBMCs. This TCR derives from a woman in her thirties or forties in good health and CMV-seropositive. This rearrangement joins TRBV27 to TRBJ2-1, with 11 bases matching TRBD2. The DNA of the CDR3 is TGTGCCAGCTACAATTTAGCGGGGGGGAACTACAATGAGCAGTTCTTC. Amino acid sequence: CASYNLAGGNYNEQFF.